This paragraph covers one T cell receptor beta chain sequence. The trim removed 2 bases at V and 5 bases at J, leaving 10 bases unmatched. CDR3 length: 16 amino acids. Per germline, CDR1 SQVTM and CDR2 ANQGSEA. Together with a sample-barcoded 5' primer, a J-beta primer mix was included in a second PCR lasting 7 to 11 cycles. TCRdb reprocessed the 5' RACE reads via MiXCR and lists one record per CDR3 protein. The sample comprises approximately 680,000 distinct CDR3 sequences, 32% of which are singletons, and approximately 15% rests with the top ten. This specimen belongs to a study of blood T cells in healthy people across ages.

The chain links TRBV29-1 to TRBJ2-2, with 8 bases identical to TRBD1. Sequenced input: blood. This TCR was recovered from an elderly woman in good health. CDR3 loop: CSVESSTGVGTGELFF. CDR3 nucleotides: TGCAGCGTTGAATCCTCGACAGGGGTGGGAACCGGGGAGCTGTTTTTT.